The entry that follows covers one TCR beta chain sequence. This specimen comes from a study of chemoradiotherapy in HPV16-positive cancers. The method was immunoSEQ multiplex PCR; TCRdb's version includes in-frame clones alone and lacks a portion of them. This table holds fewer than 3,500 clones, about 89% found once. This CDR3 has 12 amino acids. Per the germline V gene, CDR1 is SGHNT and CDR2 is YYREEE (reference sequence). Trimming took 0 bases from V and 5 from J, leaving 5 bases between them. The sequence derives from a human donor with HPV-associated anogenital cancer. The input for sequencing was tumor tissue, taken from a patient who underwent chemoradiotherapy. The rearrangement links TRBV5-4 to TRBJ1-2; D is possibly TRBD1 (5 bases). CDR3 region: CASSLEGYGYTF. DNA of the CDR3: TGTGCCAGCAGCTTGGAGGGGTATGGCTACACCTTC.